This TCR beta chain was sequenced for a study of OX40 agonist ivuxolimab in advanced cancers. After removal of 6 bases from V and 0 bases from J, the junction contained 16 bases not matched to a gene. This CDR3 is 19 amino acids long. From germline, CDR1 is LNHDA and CDR2 SQIVND (reference sequence). This table comes from immunoSEQ multiplex PCR, and its TCRdb copy is limited to in-frame clones, with some not included. The sample carries fewer than 70,000 clones, 91% recorded once. The clonotype comes from an adult with an advanced solid tumor such as melanoma, head and neck, liver or kidney cancer. This specimen consisted of CD4+ or CD8+ T cells sorted from blood, obtained in a trial of the OX40 agonist ivuxolimab. The genes are TRBV19 and TRBJ2-1; TRBD1 agrees at 8 bases. The CDR3 loop is CASRPVGRGLPSSYNEQFF. DNA of the CDR3: TGTGCCAGTAGACCGGTGGGCAGGGGGCTTCCCAGCTCCTACAATGAGCAGTTCTTC.